This entry features one TCR beta chain sequence. Its matching antigen is unknown. The study sampled nominally healthy donors, though unrecorded immune exposures were likely. It was with 60 Vbeta and 13 Jbeta primers that the PCR ran. The repertoire was sequenced with immunoSEQ multiplex PCR; TCRdb's copy has only in-frame clones and lacks some. The sample yields tens of thousands of clones, about 76% seen once. The germline V gene encodes CDR1 SGHRS and CDR2 YFSETQ. The CDR3 covers 14 residues. V gave up 4 bases and J gave up 6 bases; unmatched junction bases: 7. The sample originates from a study of cytomegalovirus exposure and HLA in healthy donors. General study findings and limits: Association with HLA alleles at 0.05 false discovery rate was found for around 15,000 TCR beta sequences in a later analysis. There were some public TCRs occurring in many donors, but most TCR sequences were rare. There were several of the most significant clusters that appeared linked to common viral pathogens in a later analysis.

The TCR comes from a male donor in good health and CMV-seropositive. The genes are TRBV5-1 and TRBJ2-7; 10 bases are a match to TRBD1. Source material: PBMCs. CDR3 in amino acids: CASSATGTGAEQYF. The CDR3 bases are TGCGCCAGCAGCGCAACCGGGACAGGGGCCGAGCAGTACTTC.